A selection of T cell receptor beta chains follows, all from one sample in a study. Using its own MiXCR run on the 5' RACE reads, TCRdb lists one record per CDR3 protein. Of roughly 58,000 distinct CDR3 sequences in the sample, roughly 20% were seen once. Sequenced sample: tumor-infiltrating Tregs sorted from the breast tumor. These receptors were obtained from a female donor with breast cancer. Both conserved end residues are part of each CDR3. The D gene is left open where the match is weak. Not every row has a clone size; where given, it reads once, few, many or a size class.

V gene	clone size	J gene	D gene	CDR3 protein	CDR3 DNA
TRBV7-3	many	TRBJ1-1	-	CASSLYPLRGLNTEAFF	TGTGCCAGCAGCTTATATCCCCTTCGAGGGTTAAACACTGAAGCTTTCTTT
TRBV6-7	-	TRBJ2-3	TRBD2	CASSHLGLAGGPDTQYF	TGTGCCAGCAGCCACTTGGGACTAGCGGGAGGTCCGGATACGCAGTATTTT
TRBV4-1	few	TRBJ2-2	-	CASSQVLARGTGELFF	TGCGCCAGCAGCCAAGTGCTAGCCCGGGGCACCGGGGAGCTGTTTTTT
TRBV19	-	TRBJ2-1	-	CAYERGGSARRSEQFF	TGTGCCTATGAGCGTGGGGGGAGTGCCCGTCGATCGGAGCAGTTCTTC
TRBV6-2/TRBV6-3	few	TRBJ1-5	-	CASSLARGQPQHF	TGTGCCAGCAGTTTGGCCCGGGGGCAGCCCCAGCATTTT
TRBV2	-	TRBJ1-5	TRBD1	CASSSTGGGNQPQHF	TGTGCCAGCAGTAGTACAGGGGGGGGCAATCAGCCCCAGCATTTT
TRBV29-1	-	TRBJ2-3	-	CSVLKGSTDTQYF	TGCAGCGTTCTCAAGGGCTCCACAGATACGCAGTATTTT
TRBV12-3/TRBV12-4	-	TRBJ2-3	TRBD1	CASSQGAPDTQYF	TGTGCCAGCAGTCAGGGGGCCCCAGATACGCAGTATTTT
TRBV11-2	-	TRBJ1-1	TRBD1	CASSTRTGVTEAFF	TGTGCCAGCAGCACAAGGACAGGGGTCACTGAAGCTTTCTTT
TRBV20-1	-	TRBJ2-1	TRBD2	CSARDLTSGRYEQFF	TGCAGTGCTAGAGATCTCACTAGCGGGAGGTATGAGCAGTTCTTC
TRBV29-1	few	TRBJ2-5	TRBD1	CSVEDRQGPGETQYF	TGCAGCGTTGAAGATCGACAGGGCCCCGGGGAGACCCAGTACTTC
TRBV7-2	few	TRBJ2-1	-	CASSLALQSNEQFF	TGTGCCAGCAGCTTAGCCCTCCAGTCCAATGAGCAGTTCTTC
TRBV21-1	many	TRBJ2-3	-	CASSTRTRTDTQYF	TGTGCCAGCAGCACCAGAACCCGCACAGATACGCAGTATTTT
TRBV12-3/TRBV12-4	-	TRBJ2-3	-	CASSPRDRDTQYF	TGTGCCAGCAGTCCCCGGGACCGAGATACGCAGTATTTT
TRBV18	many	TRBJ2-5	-	CASSPEQTQYF	TGTGCCAGCTCACCAGAACAGACCCAGTACTTC
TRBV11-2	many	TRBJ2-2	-	CASSFRDLRRSTTGELFF	TGTGCCAGCAGCTTCCGGGACCTCCGGCGGAGCACCACCGGGGAGCTGTTTTTT
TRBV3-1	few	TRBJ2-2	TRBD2	CASSQAGGAGELFF	TGTGCCAGCAGCCAGGCGGGAGGCGCCGGGGAGCTGTTTTTT
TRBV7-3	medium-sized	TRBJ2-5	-	CASSWARGETQYF	TGTGCCAGCAGCTGGGCGAGGGGGGAGACCCAGTACTTC
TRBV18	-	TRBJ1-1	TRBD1	CASSRGQGRGTEAFF	TGTGCCAGCTCACGAGGACAGGGAAGGGGCACTGAAGCTTTCTTT
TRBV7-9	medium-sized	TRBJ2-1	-	CASSASGAGNEQFF	TGTGCCAGCAGCGCGAGTGGGGCGGGCAATGAGCAGTTCTTC
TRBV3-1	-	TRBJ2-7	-	CASSHGAGTYEQYF	TGTGCCAGCAGCCATGGGGCAGGTACCTACGAGCAGTACTTC
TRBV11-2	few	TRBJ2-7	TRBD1	CASSRDRTTYEQYF	TGTGCCAGCAGCCGGGACAGAACCACCTACGAGCAGTACTTC
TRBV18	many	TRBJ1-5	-	CASSPGSFISNQPQHF	TGTGCCAGCTCACCCGGGTCCTTTATTAGCAATCAGCCCCAGCATTTT
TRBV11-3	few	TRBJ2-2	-	CASSARQASNTGELFF	TGTGCCAGCAGCGCCCGACAGGCTTCGAACACCGGGGAGCTGTTTTTT
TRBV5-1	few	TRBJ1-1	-	CASSSGGMNTEAFF	TGCGCCAGCAGCTCTGGCGGCATGAACACTGAAGCTTTCTTT
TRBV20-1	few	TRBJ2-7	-	CSASGRWGRPHEQYF	TGCAGTGCTAGTGGTCGATGGGGGCGACCCCACGAGCAGTACTTC